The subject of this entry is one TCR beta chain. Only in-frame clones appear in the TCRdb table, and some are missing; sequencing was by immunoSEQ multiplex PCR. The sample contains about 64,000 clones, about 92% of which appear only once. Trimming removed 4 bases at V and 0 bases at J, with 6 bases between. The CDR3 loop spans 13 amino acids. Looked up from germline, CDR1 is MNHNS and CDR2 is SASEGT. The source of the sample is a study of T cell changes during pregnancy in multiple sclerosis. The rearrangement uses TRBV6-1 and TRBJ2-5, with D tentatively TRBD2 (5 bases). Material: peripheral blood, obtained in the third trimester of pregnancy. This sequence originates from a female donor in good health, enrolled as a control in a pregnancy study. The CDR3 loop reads CASSGTYQETQYF. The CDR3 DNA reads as TGTGCCAGCAGTGGGACTTACCAAGAGACCCAGTACTTC.